Each of the 19 T cell receptor beta chains below was sequenced from the same sample in a study of cytomegalovirus exposure and HLA in healthy donors (TCRdb year 2017). Libraries were built with the immunoSEQ multiplex PCR assay. The table was pulled from immuneACCESS by TCRdb, which kept in-frame rearrangements only. Such tables lose some clones; where checked, under half of the loss comes from unresolved V genes, and the rest has no known cause. Across this sample there are about 120,000 clones, with over 75% seen only once. The ten largest account for roughly 6.3% of the sample. The sample was PBMCs. The receptor source for this set is a woman under 30 in good health and CMV-seropositive.

The chain couples TRBV29-1 to TRBJ2-3; 15 positions match TRBD2. The CDR3 contains 14 residues. V lost 7 bases and J lost 6; bases outside the gene matches: 5. Germline V CDR1 and CDR2: SQVTM, ANQGSEA. The DNA for the CDR3 is TGCAGCGCATCGGGGACTAGCGGGAGGGATACGCAGTATTTT. This translates into CSASGTSGRDTQYF.

V usage is TRBV2 and J usage is TRBJ2-7; a weak D match, TRBD1 (6 bases). The CDR3 is 14 amino acids. Trimming removed 3 bases at V and 1 base at J, with 10 bases between. CDR1 is SNHLY, CDR2 FYNNEI, per germline. The DNA of the CDR3 is TGTGCCAGCAGTGATAGGACAGCTTCCTACGAGCAGTACTTC. It specifies CASSDRTASYEQYF.

The genes are TRBV28 and TRBJ1-2; D is ambiguous. Germline CDR1 and CDR2: MDHEN and SYDVKM. The CDR3 runs to 16 residues. V lost 4 bases and J lost 6, with 21 bases in between. CDR3 sequence (DNA): TGTGCCAGCAGTTCCGTACTAGGGTGGCCCGTAAATGGCTACACCTTC. Its translation is CASSSVLGWPVNGYTF.

J is TRBJ2-5 and V is TRBV7-2, with 12 bases identical to TRBD2. Per the germline V gene, CDR1 is SGHTA and CDR2 is FQGNSA. There are 19 residues in the CDR3. With 3 bases clipped from V and 5 bases from J, the junction kept 16 bases outside the gene matches. DNA for the CDR3: TGTGCCAGCAGCTTCCCTCCGACTAGCGGGAGAGGGGTTGTGGAGACCCAGTACTTC. It codes for CASSFPPTSGRGVVETQYF. The full variable domain, in which reference TRBV7-2 and TRBJ2-5 provide the parts outside the CDR3, is GAGVSQSPSNKVTEKGKDVELRCDPISGHTALYWYRQSLGQGLEFLIYFQGNSAPDKSGLPSDRFSAERTGGSVSTLTIQRTQQEDSAVYLCASSFPPTSGRGVVETQYFGPGTRLLVL.

V is TRBV5-6 and J is TRBJ2-5; D is perhaps TRBD2 (5 bases). Deletions cut 4 bases from V and 5 bases from J, with 18 bases between. The CDR3 runs to 15 residues. Germline V gene lookup returns CDR1 SGHDT and CDR2 YYEEEE. CDR3 DNA: TGTGCCAGCAGCCAAACCGGACCGAGGGTGGAGACCCAGTACTTC. Its translation is CASSQTGPRVETQYF.

This chain connects TRBV6-5 to TRBJ2-2; the D is unclear. Trimming stripped 0 bases from V and 5 bases from J, with 7 bases between. In germline, CDR1 is MNHEY, CDR2 SVGAGI. The CDR3 has 14 amino acids. For the CDR3, the DNA is TGTGCCAGCAGTTACTCGAGGCAGACCGGGGAGCTGTTTTTT. This gives the protein CASSYSRQTGELFF.

V gene TRBV5-1 combines with J gene TRBJ1-1, with 12 positions matching TRBD1. Germline loops: CDR1 SGHRS, CDR2 YFSETQ. J lost 0 bases, V lost 2 bases, and 8 bases had no gene match. There are 18 residues in the CDR3. CDR3 nucleotide sequence: TGCGCCAGCAGCTTAAGAACCGGGACAGGGGGCTTGAACACTGAAGCTTTCTTT. Its protein product is CASSLRTGTGGLNTEAFF.

The chain employs TRBV5-5 and TRBJ2-3; D not resolved. CDR1 is SGHKS and CDR2 is YYEKEE in the germline V gene (reference sequence). The CDR3 is 12 residues long. Trimming removed 4 bases from V and 1 base from J, with 4 bases in between. The DNA of the CDR3 is TGTGCCAGCAGCCTCCGCACAGATACGCAGTATTTT. Translating gives CASSLRTDTQYF.

This clone has just one count. The chain recombines TRBV27 with TRBJ1-5, with D possibly being TRBD1 (6 bases). The germline V and J ends were trimmed by 2 bases and 1 base, with 6 bases remaining between them. The CDR3 length is 14 residues. CDR1 is MNHEY and CDR2 is SMNVEV in the germline V gene (reference sequence). CDR3: CASSLRGSNQPQHF. CDR3 DNA: TGTGCCAGCAGTTTAAGGGGGAGCAATCAGCCCCAGCATTTT.

The rearrangement joins TRBV27 to TRBJ2-4; a possible D gene is TRBD1 (7 bases). V lost 5 bases to trimming and J lost 13 bases, with 18 bases between them. The germline CDR1 and CDR2 sequences are MNHEY and SMNVEV (reference sequence). The CDR3 covers 13 residues. The CDR3 loop is CASSPRGDSGQYF. CDR3 nucleotide sequence: TGTGCCAGCAGTCCCCGCGGGGACAGCGGACAGTACTTC.

The chain recombines TRBV5-1 with TRBJ2-1, with TRBD2 identical over 8 bases. Germline V gene lookup returns CDR1 SGHRS and CDR2 YFSETQ. The trim removed 4 bases at V and 8 bases at J, leaving 5 bases unmatched. CDR3 length: 13 residues. CDR3 residues: CASSGTSLYEQFF. CDR3 nucleotide sequence: TGCGCCAGCAGCGGGACTAGTTTATATGAGCAGTTCTTC. The complete variable domain, with remaining parts taken from reference TRBV5-1 and TRBJ2-1, reads KAGVTQTPRYLIKTRGQQVTLSCSPISGHRSVSWYQQTPGQGLQFLFEYFSETQRNKGNFPGRFSGRQFSNSRSEMNVSTLELGDSALYLCASSGTSLYEQFFGPGTRLTVL.

The V and J genes are TRBV28 and TRBJ2-2, with 12 bases that match TRBD2. The J segment lost 6 bases and the V segment lost 10 bases, leaving 3 bases of the junction unmatched. Germline V gene sequence: CDR1 MDHEN, CDR2 SYDVKM. The CDR3 contains 13 residues. The DNA for the CDR3 is TGTGCCACCAGACTAGCGGGAGCCGGGGAGCTGTTTTTT. Translating gives CATRLAGAGELFF.

The J gene is TRBJ1-2, the V gene TRBV13; 9 bases agree with TRBD1. Germline loops: CDR1 PRHDT, CDR2 FYEKMQ (reference sequence). V trimming: 2 bases; J trimming: 8 bases; junction bases outside the gene matches: 9. The CDR3 covers 15 residues. The CDR3: CASSLPGTGNDGYTF. CDR3 sequence (DNA): TGTGCCAGCAGCTTACCCGGGACAGGGAATGACGGCTACACCTTC.

The chain carries TRBV14 and TRBJ1-2; 7 positions agree with TRBD1. V lost 4 bases and J lost 6; bases outside the gene matches: 11. CDR1 and CDR2 (germline): SGHDN, FVKESK. CDR3 length: 15 amino acids. The CDR3 reads CASSPYRDSVNGYTF. The CDR3 DNA reads as TGTGCCAGCAGCCCATACAGGGACAGCGTAAATGGCTACACCTTC.

This chain links TRBV18 with TRBJ1-1, with TRBD1 as a possible D gene (5 bases). The germline CDR1 and CDR2 sequences are KGHSH and LQKENI. The germline V and J ends were trimmed by 1 base and 0 bases, with 9 bases remaining between them. The CDR3 extends over 15 amino acids. The CDR3 region is CASSPQPGMNTEAFF. The DNA of the CDR3 is TGTGCCAGCTCACCACAGCCAGGGATGAACACTGAAGCTTTCTTT. The whole variable domain, filled in from reference TRBV18 and TRBJ1-1, reads NAGVMQNPRHLVRRRGQEARLRCSPMKGHSHVYWYRQLPEEGLKFMVYLQKENIIDESGMPKERFSAEFPKEGPSILRIQQVVRGDSAAYFCASSPQPGMNTEAFFGQGTRLTVV.

This chain links TRBV7-2 with TRBJ1-4; TRBD1 matches at 7 bases. The germline CDR1 and CDR2 sequences are SGHTA and FQGNSA. This CDR3 has 15 amino acids. J was trimmed by 4 bases and V by 5 bases; bases with no gene match: 7. CDR3 amino acids: CASSRGDSFNEKLFF. The CDR3 DNA reads TGTGCCAGCAGCCGAGGGGACAGCTTTAATGAAAAACTGTTTTTT.

This chain links TRBV9 with TRBJ2-2, with 12 bases lining up with TRBD2. V lost 0 bases and J lost 5; bases outside the gene matches: 2. CDR1 SGDLS and CDR2 YYNGEE come from the germline V gene. This CDR3 comprises 16 residues. Here the CDR3 reads CASSVGGLAGTGELFF. CDR3 nucleotide sequence: TGTGCCAGCAGCGTAGGGGGACTAGCGGGTACCGGGGAGCTGTTTTTT.

The J gene is TRBJ1-2, the V gene TRBV10-1, with D perhaps TRBD1 (5 bases). Trimming pared 6 bases from V and 1 base from J, leaving 9 bases between. Germline V gene sequence: CDR1 WNHNN, CDR2 SYGVQD (reference sequence). The CDR3 extends over 13 amino acids. This chain's CDR3 is CASRGALNYGYTF. CDR3 nucleotides: TGCGCCAGCAGAGGGGCCCTTAACTATGGCTACACCTTC.

The chain couples TRBV27 to TRBJ2-7; weak D call: TRBD1 (6 bases). Per germline, CDR1 MNHEY and CDR2 SMNVEV (reference sequence). Trimming pared 6 bases from V and 1 base from J, leaving 13 bases between. This CDR3 has 14 amino acids. DNA for the CDR3: TGTGCCAGCAGAGAACAGGGAGCATCCTACGAGCAGTACTTC. This sequence encodes CASREQGASYEQYF.